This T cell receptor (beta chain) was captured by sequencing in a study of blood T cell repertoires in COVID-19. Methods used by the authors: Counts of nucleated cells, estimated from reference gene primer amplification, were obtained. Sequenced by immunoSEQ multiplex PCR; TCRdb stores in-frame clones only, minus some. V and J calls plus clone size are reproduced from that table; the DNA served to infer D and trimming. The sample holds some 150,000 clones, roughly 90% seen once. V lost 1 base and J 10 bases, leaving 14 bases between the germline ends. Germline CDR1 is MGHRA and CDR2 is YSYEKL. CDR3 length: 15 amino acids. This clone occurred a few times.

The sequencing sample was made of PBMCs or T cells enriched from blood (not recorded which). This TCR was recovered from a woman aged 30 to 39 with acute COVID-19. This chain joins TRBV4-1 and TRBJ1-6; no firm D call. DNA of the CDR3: TGCGCCAGCAGCCAAGGAGGGTTGGGTGGGTCACCCCTCCACTTT. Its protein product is CASSQGGLGGSPLHF.